Shown below are 18 T cell receptor beta chains from a single sample sequenced in a study of glioma-infiltrating T cells after dendritic cell vaccination. TCRdb's copy holds only in-frame clones and misses some; the assay was immunoSEQ multiplex PCR. Counted here are roughly 100,000 clones, around 86% occurring once; the ten biggest clones make up less than 7%. The time point here: after dendritic cell vaccination, including at tumor progression/relapse. Sequenced here: blood, sampled after dendritic cell vaccination. These receptors originate from a human donor with glioblastoma.

The V call is TRBV19, the J call TRBJ2-3; 7 bases match TRBD2. CDR1 is LNHDA, CDR2 SQIVND, per germline (reference sequence). V gave up 8 bases and J gave up 0 bases; unmatched junction bases: 5. The CDR3 extends over 14 amino acids. The CDR3 here is CASGTNGSTDTQYF. The CDR3 nucleotides read TGTGCCAGTGGGACTAACGGGAGCACAGATACGCAGTATTTT.

J is TRBJ2-1 and V is TRBV7-9, with TRBD1 identical over 8 bases. The CDR3 runs to 12 residues. CDR1 is SEHNR, CDR2 FQNEAQ, per germline (reference sequence). V lost 9 bases to trimming and J lost 6 bases; unmatched junction nucleotides: 4. CDR3 bases: TGTGCCAGTTCGGGACAGGTCAATGAGCAGTTCTTC. Amino acids: CASSGQVNEQFF.

The V and J genes are TRBV7-2 and TRBJ1-2; tentative D call: TRBD1 (5 bases). CDR1 SGHTA and CDR2 FQGNSA come from the germline V gene. V was trimmed by 1 base and J by 5 bases, leaving 14 bases between them. The CDR3 covers 15 residues. CDR3 DNA sequence: TGTGCCAGCAGCTTAGGGGGGACTGCTTGGTATGGCTACACCTTC. Translating it yields CASSLGGTAWYGYTF. Full variable domain (missing parts from reference TRBV7-2 and TRBJ1-2): GAGVSQSPSNKVTEKGKDVELRCDPISGHTALYWYRQSLGQGLEFLIYFQGNSAPDKSGLPSDRFSAERTGGSVSTLTIQRTQQEDSAVYLCASSLGGTAWYGYTFGSGTRLTVV.

The rearrangement joins TRBV11-2 to TRBJ1-1, with 10 bases aligning to TRBD1. The CDR3 is made up of 13 amino acids. Per the germline V gene, CDR1 is SGHAT and CDR2 is FQNNGV. Trimming took 1 base from V and 10 from J; bases not matched to a gene: 3. The DNA of the CDR3 is TGTGCCAGCAGCTTAGGGACAGGGGGGCGAGCTTTCTTT. This sequence encodes CASSLGTGGRAFF.

This clone has just a few counts. The chain has TRBV6-4 and TRBJ1-6; 9 bases are a match to TRBD1. The J segment lost 9 bases and the V segment lost 8 bases, leaving 11 bases of the junction unmatched. CDR3 size: 15 residues. The germline V gene has CDR1 MRHNA and CDR2 SNTAGT. The CDR3 is CASPRTGTGRSPLHF. The CDR3, as DNA: TGTGCCAGCCCACGGACCGGGACAGGGCGTTCACCCCTCCACTTT.

The sample holds a few counts of this clone. The rearrangement links TRBV6-5 to TRBJ1-2, with 7 bases lining up with TRBD1. This CDR3 is 14 amino acids long. V trimming: 5 bases; J trimming: 6 bases; junction bases outside the gene matches: 9. CDR1 MNHEY and CDR2 SVGAGI come from the germline V gene. CDR3: CASSKGTALNGYTF. The DNA of the CDR3 is TGTGCCAGCAGTAAAGGGACAGCCCTAAATGGCTACACCTTC.

V usage is TRBV7-8 and J usage is TRBJ1-2, with 10 bases that match TRBD1. Germline values: CDR1 SGHVS, CDR2 FQNEAQ. The V segment lost 3 bases and the J segment 11 bases; nucleotides outside the gene matches: 6. The CDR3 has 13 residues. For the CDR3, the DNA is TGTGCCAGCAGCTTCCGGGACAGGGGTCTTTACACCTTC. Encoded protein: CASSFRDRGLYTF.

The CDR3 coding sequence is TGCGCCAGCAGCCGGGACAGGGACATAGGCTCCTACGAGCAGTACTTC. Translation: CASSRDRDIGSYEQYF. The gene calls are TRBV10-2 and TRBJ2-7; 9 positions match TRBD1. The CDR3 extends over 16 amino acids. CDR1 and CDR2 (germline): WSHSY, SAAADI. After removal of 6 bases from V and 0 bases from J, the junction contained 9 bases not matched to a gene.

The chain uses TRBV6-4 and TRBJ1-1; D may be TRBD1 (5 bases). The CDR3 sequence is 15 residues long. The ends were cut back, 6 bases at V and 4 bases at J, with 18 bases in the middle. Germline-derived CDR1 and CDR2 are MRHNA and SNTAGT. CDR3 amino acids: CASRPEFRGGTEAFF. The CDR3 DNA reads as TGTGCCAGCAGGCCCGAATTTCGGGGGGGCACTGAAGCTTTCTTT.

The rearrangement links TRBV11-2 to TRBJ2-5; 8 nucleotides line up with TRBD1. Trimming cost V 3 bases and J 4 bases; bases outside gene matches: 4. The CDR3 runs to 14 residues. Germline CDR1 SGHAT, CDR2 FQNNGV. The CDR3 DNA follows: TGTGCCAGCAGCTTTCGGACAGGGCTAGAGACCCAGTACTTC. This translates into CASSFRTGLETQYF.

This chain joins TRBV29-1 and TRBJ1-2, with a weak D call TRBD1 (6 bases). The CDR3 runs 13 residues. Germline lookup yields CDR1 SQVTM and CDR2 ANQGSEA. V lost 5 bases and J 6 bases, leaving 16 bases between the germline ends. CDR3 residues: CSVPTGTGDGYTF. DNA of the CDR3: TGCAGCGTTCCTACAGGGACCGGCGATGGCTACACCTTC.

The V and J genes are TRBV25-1 and TRBJ1-4; 9 bases line up with TRBD1. CDR3 length: 15 amino acids. The J segment lost 7 bases and the V segment lost 3 bases, leaving 6 bases of the junction unmatched. CDR1 is MGHDK and CDR2 is SYGVNS in the germline V gene. The CDR3 region has the DNA TGTGCCAGCAGTGAGGCCGGGACAGGGCTTGAAAAACTGTTTTTT. Encoded protein: CASSEAGTGLEKLFF.

V usage is TRBV7-9 and J usage is TRBJ1-1; no firm D call. The CDR3 totals 15 residues. V dropped 1 base and J dropped 0 bases, with 9 bases sitting between them. CDR1 and CDR2 from the germline V gene are SEHNR and FQNEAQ (reference sequence). CDR3 sequence (DNA): TGTGCCAGCAGCTTAGGTGGGCCCATGAACACTGAAGCTTTCTTT. Its translation is CASSLGGPMNTEAFF. Full variable domain (rest looked up from reference TRBV7-9 and TRBJ1-1): DTGVSQNPRHKITKRGQNVTFRCDPISEHNRLYWYRQTLGQGPEFLTYFQNEAQLEKSRLLSDRFSAERPKGSFSTLEIQRTEQGDSAMYLCASSLGGPMNTEAFFGQGTRLTVV.

This clone showed up just a few times. The chain employs TRBV18 and TRBJ2-7; possibly TRBD2 for D (6 bases). The V and J ends lost 2 bases and 3 bases respectively, with 8 bases between them. Germline values: CDR1 KGHSH, CDR2 LQKENI. The CDR3 totals 13 residues. Here the CDR3 reads CASSPSGSYEQYF. As DNA, the CDR3 is TGTGCCAGCTCACCATCCGGGAGCTACGAGCAGTACTTC.

The J gene is TRBJ1-5, the V gene TRBV21-1; the D call of TRBD1 is as the table states it, not checked on the DNA. TRBV21-1 is an annotated pseudogene. The CDR3 has 16 residues. CDR3: CASSKADSRGNQPQHF. For the CDR3, the DNA is TGTGCCAGCAGCAAAGCAGACAGCAGGGGCAATCAGCCCCAGCATTTT.

The chain links TRBV9 to TRBJ1-6, with TRBD1 identical over 8 bases. There are 16 residues in the CDR3. CDR1 SGDLS and CDR2 YYNGEE come from the germline V gene. The V segment lost 6 bases and the J segment 5 bases; nucleotides outside the gene matches: 10. The CDR3 protein is CASNLQGDRNNSPLHF. The CDR3 region has the DNA TGTGCCAGCAACCTACAGGGGGATAGAAATAATTCACCCCTCCACTTT.

The V and J genes are TRBV2 and TRBJ2-5; TRBD2 is a possible D gene (5 bases). The germline V gene has CDR1 SNHLY and CDR2 FYNNEI. The CDR3 contains 11 residues. The V and J ends lost 6 bases and 5 bases respectively, with 7 bases between them. The CDR3 spells CASSRGETQYF. The CDR3 nucleotides are TGTGCCAGCAGCCGAGGGGAGACCCAGTACTTC.

V gene TRBV4-1 combines with J gene TRBJ2-1, with D hard to call. In germline, CDR1 is MGHRA, CDR2 YSYEKL. The CDR3 consists of 14 residues. V lost 3 bases and J 2 bases, leaving 8 bases between the germline ends. The CDR3 region is CASSHETAYNEQFF. In nucleotides, the CDR3 is TGCGCCAGCAGCCACGAAACAGCCTACAATGAGCAGTTCTTC.